This paragraph reports one T cell receptor beta chain. Its antigen is not identified. The sample is drawn from a study of blood T cells in healthy people across ages. Broader study findings: In these data, TCR beta diversity tracked strongly with naive T cell percentage. Per million T cells, TCR beta diversity dropped roughly linearly as age increased.

It was with a sample-barcoded 5' primer and a J-beta primer mix that a second PCR of about 7 to 12 cycles was run. A single record per CDR3 protein comes from TCRdb applying MiXCR to the 5' RACE reads. The table has roughly 1,000,000 distinct CDR3 sequences, around 25% seen once. Trimming took 4 bases from V and 7 from J, leaving 21 bases between them. The CDR3 extends over 16 amino acids. CDR1 is SGHRS and CDR2 is YFSETQ in the germline V gene. These sequences were also reported in another study, on T cells of mothers and their children. That paper adds: In this cohort, donors were a few healthy Caucasian mothers plus their six children. Slightly higher but non-significant overlap marked related mother-child pairs versus unrelated pairs.

The J gene is TRBJ2-1, the V gene TRBV5-1, with D perhaps given as TRBD1 or TRBD2 (5 bases each). The specimen was blood. This clonotype originated in a girl under 10 years old in good health. The CDR3, as DNA: TGCGCCAGCAGCGGCCGGGACCCACGACACGTAAATGAGCAGTTCTTC. Translated: CASSGRDPRHVNEQFF. The complete variable domain, with remaining parts taken from reference TRBV5-1 and TRBJ2-1, reads KAGVTQTPRYLIKTRGQQVTLSCSPISGHRSVSWYQQTPGQGLQFLFEYFSETQRNKGNFPGRFSGRQFSNSRSEMNVSTLELGDSALYLCASSGRDPRHVNEQFFGPGTRLTVL.